This passage covers 12 T cell receptor beta chains from one sample sequenced in a study of blood T cell repertoires in COVID-19. Clones were sequenced by immunoSEQ multiplex PCR, and TCRdb holds only the in-frame ones, with some missing. The table lists roughly 300,000 clones, around 87% of them singletons, with 7.8% in the top ten. The sample was peripheral blood. These receptors were taken from a woman in her fifties or sixties who had recovered from COVID-19.

The chain couples TRBV29-1 to TRBJ2-4; maybe TRBD2 (6 bases). CDR1 SQVTM and CDR2 ANQGSEA come from the germline V gene. The V end lost 3 bases, the J end lost 5 bases, and 8 bases lay between the germline ends. The CDR3 spans 12 residues. CDR3 coding DNA: TGCAGCGTTGACTGGGGGGAAAACATTCAGTACTTC. Translated: CSVDWGENIQYF.

This chain links TRBV9 with TRBJ2-3; D unclear. V was pared by 3 bases and J by 2 bases, with 13 bases between. CDR3 length: 15 amino acids. In germline, CDR1 is SGDLS, CDR2 YYNGEE. The CDR3 sequence is CASSGALVYTDTQYF. CDR3 DNA: TGTGCCAGCAGCGGGGCCCTGGTGTACACAGATACGCAGTATTTT.

This sequence joins TRBV28 and TRBJ2-3, with 8 bases identical to TRBD2. V was pared by 7 bases and J by 0 bases, with 0 bases of the junction left unmatched. CDR1 MDHEN and CDR2 SYDVKM come from the germline V gene. This CDR3 has 13 residues. The CDR3 coding sequence is TGTGCCAGCACTAGCGGGAGCACAGATACGCAGTATTTT. Translation: CASTSGSTDTQYF. The whole variable domain, remainder taken from reference TRBV28 and TRBJ2-3, is DVKVTQSSRYLVKRTGEKVFLECVQDMDHENMFWYRQDPGLGLRLIYFSYDVKMKEKGDIPEGYSVSREKKERFSLILESASTNQTSMYLCASTSGSTDTQYFGPGTRLTVL.

The chain has TRBV19 and TRBJ2-1; 7 positions match TRBD2. Looked up from germline, CDR1 is LNHDA and CDR2 is SQIVND (reference sequence). Losses at the gene ends were 5 bases for V and 7 bases for J; bases not matched to a gene: 14. There are 16 residues in the CDR3. CDR3 DNA: TGTGCCAGTAGTCCGAGAGGGATAGCGGGTGGAAATGAGCAGTTCTTC. It is translated as CASSPRGIAGGNEQFF.

The chain combines TRBV7-2 with TRBJ2-5, with 7 nucleotides matching TRBD2. Germline assignment: CDR1 SGHTA and CDR2 FQGNSA. V gave up 1 base and J gave up 9 bases; unmatched junction bases: 5. This CDR3 spans 13 amino acids. CDR3 DNA: TGTGCCAGCAGCTTAGTTCGGGAGGACCCCCAGTACTTC. Translation gives CASSLVREDPQYF.

With regard to this clone: The junction does not match germline at one end; this may be a read error. V is TRBV27 and J is TRBJ2-6, with a tentative D call TRBD2 (6 bases). This CDR3 has 13 amino acids. Germline values: CDR1 MNHEY, CDR2 SMNVEV (reference sequence). CDR3 nucleotide sequence: TGTGCCGGCAGGAGGGCTGGGGCCAACGTCCTGACTTTC. Protein sequence: CAGRRAGANVLTF.

V usage is TRBV5-6 and J usage is TRBJ2-7; TRBD2 matches 7 bases. CDR1 is SGHDT, CDR2 YYEEEE, per germline. This CDR3 has 13 amino acids. With V trimmed by 4 bases and J by 6 bases, 7 bases remained unmatched. The CDR3, as DNA: TGTGCCAGCAGCCTGGGAGCGGGGAGCGAGCAGTACTTC. As protein: CASSLGAGSEQYF. Together with reference TRBV5-6 and TRBJ2-7, the CDR3 gives the full variable domain: DAGVTQSPTHLIKTRGQQVTLRCSPKSGHDTVSWYQQALGQGPQFIFQYYEEEERQRGNFPDRFSGHQFPNYSSELNVNALLLGDSALYLCASSLGAGSEQYFGPGTRLTVT.

The V and J genes are TRBV19 and TRBJ1-1; the match to TRBD1 covers 9 bases. This CDR3 has 14 residues. Per germline, CDR1 LNHDA and CDR2 SQIVND (reference sequence). Trimming cost V 6 bases and J 5 bases; bases outside gene matches: 7. The CDR3 DNA reads TGTGCCAGTAGCACGGGACAGGGCAGAACTGAAGCTTTCTTT. Translation gives CASSTGQGRTEAFF.

The V and J genes are TRBV27 and TRBJ1-5, with 9 bases lining up with TRBD1. The V gene end was trimmed by 5 bases and the J gene end by 5 bases; junction bases not matched to a gene: 4. The CDR3 covers 14 residues. Germline loops: CDR1 MNHEY, CDR2 SMNVEV (reference sequence). CDR3 sequence: CASSPRQGDQPQHF. CDR3 DNA sequence: TGTGCCAGCAGTCCACGACAGGGGGATCAGCCCCAGCATTTT.

This chain connects TRBV11-2 to TRBJ2-1; TRBD2 matches at 14 bases. J lost 1 base, V lost 5 bases, and 7 bases had no gene match. Germline V gene sequence: CDR1 SGHAT, CDR2 FQNNGV. There are 18 residues in the CDR3. The CDR3 protein is CASSRLAGGRGSYNEQFF. CDR3 bases: TGTGCCAGCAGCCGACTAGCGGGAGGGCGGGGTTCCTACAATGAGCAGTTCTTC.

This clone is a singleton in its sample. This sequence joins TRBV25-1 and TRBJ1-4, with TRBD1 as a possible D gene (5 bases). Germline lookup yields CDR1 MGHDK and CDR2 SYGVNS. V was pared by 5 bases and J by 8 bases, with 18 bases between. The CDR3 runs 15 residues. This chain's CDR3 is CASSPRRQLGEKLFF. CDR3 DNA sequence: TGTGCCAGCAGTCCGCGAAGACAGTTGGGAGAAAAACTGTTTTTT.

Concerning this clone itself: An end of the junction differs from the germline gene, which may be a read error. The chain carries TRBV5-1 and TRBJ2-3, with D possibly TRBD2 on 6 matching bases. The CDR3 is 12 residues long. Germline CDR1 is SGHRS and CDR2 is YFSETQ. The CDR3 spells CASSSPAGGLSF. In DNA, the CDR3 is TGCGCCAGCAGCTCCCCAGCGGGTGGGTTGTCTTTT.